This is a list of T cell receptor beta chains from one sample in a study of patients and donors after allogeneic stem cell transplantation. One entry per CDR3 protein results from TCRdb running MiXCR on the RT-PCR reads. Found here are hundreds of thousands of distinct CDR3 sequences, roughly 14% of them singletons; the top ten hold around a tenth. The material sequenced was blood, either unsorted or a sorted T cell fraction (not recorded which). Every receptor here comes from a human donor who was either an allogeneic HSCT recipient or a stem cell or donor lymphocyte infusion donor (not recorded which). It is not recorded whose cells these are; they may come from a transplant donor. Both conserved end residues are trimmed from each CDR3. D genes are given only for firm matches. Part of the rows lack a size; the others show once, few, many or a class for expanded clones.

v_call d_call clone_size cdr3_aa
TRBV6-2/TRBV6-3 . once ASSYEGGTQY
TRBV7-2 . . ASSPTGPPLGETQY
TRBV24-1 TRBD1 . ATSDFEDRGLTGELF
TRBV12-3/TRBV12-4 . . ASSPRTPKGTEAF
TRBV20-1 TRBD2 many SGERGTYNEQF
TRBV7-9 . many ASSPPVENAETQY
TRBV28 TRBD1 . ASSKFGTGVTEAF
TRBV3-1 TRBD2 many ASSQSFTSGGRTDTQY
TRBV24-1 . few ATSDSRGYQETQY
TRBV10-3 . many AISESGYNEQF
TRBV2 . few ASSEASGPNTEAF
TRBV4-2 . . ASSQDLPRAQY
TRBV20-1 . few SARDLKPRGEQF
TRBV6-1 TRBD1 . ASSGKGAASYEQY
TRBV18 . many ASSPDGRAF
TRBV13 TRBD1 . ASSPTVPGQGYSYNSPLH
TRBV20-1 . few SAIAGYNEQF
TRBV29-1 . . SVDAGRTNYGYT
TRBV4-2 . . ASSQGRDFITLY
TRBV20-1 . many SAHRDGTPD
TRBV20-1 . . SARTAGETQY
TRBV6-5 . . ATLGAIYGYT
TRBV7-3 TRBD2 many ASSLTGSGTYNEQF
TRBV12-3/TRBV12-4 TRBD2 many ASSGRALGEQY
TRBV20-1 TRBD2 . SSSGTRVEQF
TRBV3-1 . few ASSQGQASSGNTIY
TRBV29-1 . many SVEFGSAEAF
TRBV5-5 TRBD2 many ASSLASGFSYGTYEQY
TRBV28 . few ATSVITPYEQY
TRBV30 TRBD1 few AWATGNYEQY
TRBV24-1 TRBD2 many ATSDLLAGGTDTQY
TRBV12-3/TRBV12-4 . few ASSPTYYGYT
TRBV2 . many ASSSGGSTDTQY
TRBV4-1 . . ASSLIWGFGTDTQY
TRBV7-8 TRBD1 . ASSGTGATSTDTQY
TRBV30 . few AWSGGRMDTQY
TRBV5-1 TRBD2 many ASSLGLAGSTDTQY
TRBV24-1 . many ATSGGGSQETQY
TRBV18 . . ASSPLPGSSYNEQF
TRBV29-1 TRBD2 . SVGLAVTGSTDTQY
TRBV29-1 TRBD2 many SAEGSGRATGELF
TRBV5-1 TRBD1 many ASSRQGPGTEAF
TRBV6-1 . . ASVRSGGNTEAF
TRBV19 TRBD1 few ASSIRGQGRGRTEAF
TRBV12-3/TRBV12-4 . many ASSLRFAELAKNIQY